This T cell receptor beta chain was recorded in a study of blood T cell repertoires in COVID-19. On the study more broadly: Some COVID-19 samples were acute and others convalescent; all came from the United States, Italy and Spain. PBMCs, B-cell-depleted T cells, or T cells provided the cDNA or gDNA that made up the material.

The Seattle patients, enrolled during active infection, were followed longitudinally. Original processing methods: Amplification of reference gene primers provided the estimated nucleated cell counts. Profiling relied on immunoSEQ multiplex PCR, and the TCRdb table lists in-frame clones only, not all of them. Clone size and V and J calls were adopted from that table, with D and trimming inferred from the DNA. The repertoire holds 150,000 to 250,000 clones, with around 79% as singletons. The sequence derives from a woman aged 40 to 49 with COVID-19, enrolled during active disease. Input material: peripheral blood.

CDR3 residues: CASSPPPPEEQFF. In nucleotides, the CDR3 is TGTGCCAGCAGTCCTCCCCCCCCAGAAGAGCAGTTCTTC. The chain has TRBV28 and TRBJ2-1; D gene unclear. CDR1 is MDHEN, CDR2 SYDVKM, per germline. The CDR3 totals 13 residues. Trimming took 5 bases from V and 10 from J, leaving 15 bases between them.